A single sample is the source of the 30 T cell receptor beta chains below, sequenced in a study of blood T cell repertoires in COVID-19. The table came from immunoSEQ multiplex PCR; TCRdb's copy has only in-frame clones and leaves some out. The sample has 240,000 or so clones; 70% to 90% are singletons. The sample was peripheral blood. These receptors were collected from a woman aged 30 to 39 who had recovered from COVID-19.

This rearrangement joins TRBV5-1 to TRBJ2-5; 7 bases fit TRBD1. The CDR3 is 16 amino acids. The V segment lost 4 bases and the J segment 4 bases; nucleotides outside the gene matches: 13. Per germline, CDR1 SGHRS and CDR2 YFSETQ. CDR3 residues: CASSEGLRQGRETQYF. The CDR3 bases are TGCGCCAGCAGCGAAGGTCTAAGACAGGGTCGAGAGACCCAGTACTTC.

The CDR3 region is CASSSGQGGLHEQYF. CDR3 DNA sequence: TGTGCCAGCAGTTCCGGACAGGGAGGGCTCCACGAGCAGTACTTC. The chain has TRBV6-5 and TRBJ2-7; TRBD1 is a possible D gene (8 bases). The CDR3 runs 15 residues. CDR1 and CDR2 (germline): MNHEY, SVGAGI. Trimming shortened V by 4 bases and J by 5 bases, and 18 bases separated the two germline ends.

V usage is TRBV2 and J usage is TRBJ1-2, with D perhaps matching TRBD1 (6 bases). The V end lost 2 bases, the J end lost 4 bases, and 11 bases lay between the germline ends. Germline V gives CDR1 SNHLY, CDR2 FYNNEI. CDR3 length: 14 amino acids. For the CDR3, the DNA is TGTGCCAGCAGTGAAAATGGGGGGGCCTATGGCTACACCTTC. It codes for CASSENGGAYGYTF.

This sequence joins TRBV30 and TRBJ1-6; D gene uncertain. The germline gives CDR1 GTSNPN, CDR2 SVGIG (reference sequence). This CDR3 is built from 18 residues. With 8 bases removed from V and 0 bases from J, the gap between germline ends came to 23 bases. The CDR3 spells CAAQAGVGYSSYNSPLHF. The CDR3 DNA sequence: TGTGCCGCTCAGGCCGGTGTTGGCTACTCCTCCTATAATTCACCCCTCCACTTT.

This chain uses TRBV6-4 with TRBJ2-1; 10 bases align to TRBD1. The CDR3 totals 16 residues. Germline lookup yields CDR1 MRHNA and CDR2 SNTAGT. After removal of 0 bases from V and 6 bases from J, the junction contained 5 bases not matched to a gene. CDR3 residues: CASSDSGQGRRNEQFF. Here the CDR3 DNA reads TGTGCCAGCAGTGACTCGGGACAGGGGCGGCGCAATGAGCAGTTCTTC.

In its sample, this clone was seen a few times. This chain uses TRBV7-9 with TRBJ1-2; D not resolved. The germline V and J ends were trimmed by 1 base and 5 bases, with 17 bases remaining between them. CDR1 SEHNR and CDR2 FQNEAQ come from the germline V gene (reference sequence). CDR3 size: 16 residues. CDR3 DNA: TGTGCCAGCAGCTTAGTCCCGGTTATGGAGGAATATGGCTACACCTTC. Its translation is CASSLVPVMEEYGYTF.

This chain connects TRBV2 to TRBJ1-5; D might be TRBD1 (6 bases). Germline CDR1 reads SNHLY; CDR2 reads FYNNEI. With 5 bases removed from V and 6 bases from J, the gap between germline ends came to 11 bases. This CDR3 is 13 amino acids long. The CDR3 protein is CASSPGEGQPQHF. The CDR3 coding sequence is TGTGCCAGCAGTCCAGGGGAGGGTCAGCCCCAGCATTTT.

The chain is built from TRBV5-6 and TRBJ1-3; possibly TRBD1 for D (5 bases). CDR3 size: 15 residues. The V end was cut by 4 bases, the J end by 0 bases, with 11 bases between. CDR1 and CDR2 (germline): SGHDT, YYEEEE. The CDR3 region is CASSPDIYSGNTIYF. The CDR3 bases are TGTGCCAGCAGCCCGGACATTTACTCTGGAAACACCATATATTTT.

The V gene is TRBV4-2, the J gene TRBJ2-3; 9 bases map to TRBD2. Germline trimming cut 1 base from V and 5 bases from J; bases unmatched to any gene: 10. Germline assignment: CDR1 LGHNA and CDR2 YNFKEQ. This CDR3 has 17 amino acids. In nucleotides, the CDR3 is TGTGCCAGCAGCCAAGGGGTTCTGGCGGGGGGGCGAGATACGCAGTATTTT. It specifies CASSQGVLAGGRDTQYF.

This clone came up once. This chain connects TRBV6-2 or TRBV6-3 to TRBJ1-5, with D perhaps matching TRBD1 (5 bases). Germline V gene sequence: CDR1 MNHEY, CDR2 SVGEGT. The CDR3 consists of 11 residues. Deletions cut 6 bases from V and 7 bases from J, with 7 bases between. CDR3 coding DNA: TGTGCCAGCAGCGGGGGGCAGCCCCAGCATTTT. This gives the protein CASSGGQPQHF.

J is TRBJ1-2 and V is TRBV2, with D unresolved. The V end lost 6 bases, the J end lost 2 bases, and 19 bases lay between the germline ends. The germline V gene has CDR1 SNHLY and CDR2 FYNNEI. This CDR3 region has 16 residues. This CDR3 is CASSSGFLKGNYGYTF. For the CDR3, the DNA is TGTGCCAGCAGCTCCGGGTTCTTGAAAGGAAACTATGGCTACACCTTC.

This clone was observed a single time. The CDR3 region is CASSEWQGAFF. DNA of the CDR3: TGTGCCAGCAGTGAATGGCAGGGAGCTTTCTTT. The V and J genes are TRBV6-1 and TRBJ1-1; D may be TRBD1 (5 bases). V lost 2 bases to trimming and J lost 10 bases, with 8 bases between them. The germline gives CDR1 MNHNS, CDR2 SASEGT. The CDR3 totals 11 residues.

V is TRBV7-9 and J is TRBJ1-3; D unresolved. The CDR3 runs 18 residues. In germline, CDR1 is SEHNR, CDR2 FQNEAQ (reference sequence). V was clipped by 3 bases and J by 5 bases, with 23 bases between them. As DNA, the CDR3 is TGTGCCAGCAGCTTCCGTGGCGGGCTGGGGTCCAGAAGAAACACCATATATTTT. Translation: CASSFRGGLGSRRNTIYF.

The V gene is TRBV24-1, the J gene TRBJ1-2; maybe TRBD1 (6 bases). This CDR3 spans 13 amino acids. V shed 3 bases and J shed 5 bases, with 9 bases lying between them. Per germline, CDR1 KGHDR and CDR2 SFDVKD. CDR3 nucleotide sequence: TGTGCCACCAGTGATGACACAGGGTATGGCTACACCTTC. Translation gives CATSDDTGYGYTF.

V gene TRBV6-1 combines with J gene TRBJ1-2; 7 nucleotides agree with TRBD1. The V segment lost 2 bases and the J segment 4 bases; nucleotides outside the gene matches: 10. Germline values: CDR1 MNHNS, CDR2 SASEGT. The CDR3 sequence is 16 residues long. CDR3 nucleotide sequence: TGTGCCAGCAGTGAAAGGCCCCAGGGGGTGGGCTATGGCTACACCTTC. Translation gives CASSERPQGVGYGYTF.

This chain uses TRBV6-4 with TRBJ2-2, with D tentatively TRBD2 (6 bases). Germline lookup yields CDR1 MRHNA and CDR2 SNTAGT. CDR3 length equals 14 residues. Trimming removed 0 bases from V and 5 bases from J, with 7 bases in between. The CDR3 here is CASSDSGTTGELFF. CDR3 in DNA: TGTGCCAGCAGTGACTCAGGGACTACCGGGGAGCTGTTTTTT.

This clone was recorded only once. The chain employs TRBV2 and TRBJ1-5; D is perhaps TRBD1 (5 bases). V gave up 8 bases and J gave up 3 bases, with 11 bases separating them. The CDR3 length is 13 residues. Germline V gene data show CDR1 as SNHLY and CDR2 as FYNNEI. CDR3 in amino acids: CASGGGSNQPQHF. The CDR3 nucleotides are TGTGCCAGCGGGGGGGGGTCCAATCAGCCCCAGCATTTT.

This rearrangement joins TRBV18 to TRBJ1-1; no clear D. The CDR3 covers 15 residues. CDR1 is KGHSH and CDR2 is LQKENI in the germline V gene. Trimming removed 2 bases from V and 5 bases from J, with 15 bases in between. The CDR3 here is CASSPARASGTEAFF. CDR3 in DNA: TGTGCCAGCTCACCAGCGAGAGCCTCCGGGACTGAAGCTTTCTTT.

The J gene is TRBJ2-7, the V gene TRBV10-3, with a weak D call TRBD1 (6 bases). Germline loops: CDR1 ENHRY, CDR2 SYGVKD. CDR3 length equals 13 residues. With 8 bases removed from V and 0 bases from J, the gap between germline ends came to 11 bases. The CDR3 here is CAIQTGNSYEQYF. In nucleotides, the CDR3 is TGTGCCATCCAGACAGGAAACTCCTACGAGCAGTACTTC.

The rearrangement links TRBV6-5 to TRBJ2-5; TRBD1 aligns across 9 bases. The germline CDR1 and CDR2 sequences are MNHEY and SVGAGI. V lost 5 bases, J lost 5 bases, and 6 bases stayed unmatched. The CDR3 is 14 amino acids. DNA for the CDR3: TGTGCCAGCAGTCACGGGACAGGGATGGAGACCCAGTACTTC. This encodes CASSHGTGMETQYF.

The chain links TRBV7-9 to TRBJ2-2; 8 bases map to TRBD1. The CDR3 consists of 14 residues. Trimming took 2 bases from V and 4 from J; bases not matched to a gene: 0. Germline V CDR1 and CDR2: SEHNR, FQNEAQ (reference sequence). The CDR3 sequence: CASSLTGGTGELFF. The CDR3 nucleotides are TGTGCCAGCAGCTTAACAGGGGGCACCGGGGAGCTGTTTTTT.

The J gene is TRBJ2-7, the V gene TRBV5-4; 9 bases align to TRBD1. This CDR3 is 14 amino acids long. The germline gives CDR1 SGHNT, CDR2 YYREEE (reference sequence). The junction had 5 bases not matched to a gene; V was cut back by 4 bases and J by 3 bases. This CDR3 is CASSVDRGNYEQYF. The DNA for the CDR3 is TGTGCCAGCAGCGTGGACAGGGGAAACTACGAGCAGTACTTC.

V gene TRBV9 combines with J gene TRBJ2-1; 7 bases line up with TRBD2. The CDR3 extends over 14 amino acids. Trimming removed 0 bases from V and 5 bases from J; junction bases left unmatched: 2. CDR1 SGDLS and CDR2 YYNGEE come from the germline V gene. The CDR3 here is CASSVALADNEQFF. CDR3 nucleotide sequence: TGTGCCAGCAGCGTAGCTCTAGCGGACAATGAGCAGTTCTTC.

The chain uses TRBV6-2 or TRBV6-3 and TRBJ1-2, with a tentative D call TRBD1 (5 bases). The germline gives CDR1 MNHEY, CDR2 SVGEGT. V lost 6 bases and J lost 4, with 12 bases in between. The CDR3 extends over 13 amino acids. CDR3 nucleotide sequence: TGTGCCAGCAGCCTTTATGACAGCTATGGCTACACCTTC. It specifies CASSLYDSYGYTF.

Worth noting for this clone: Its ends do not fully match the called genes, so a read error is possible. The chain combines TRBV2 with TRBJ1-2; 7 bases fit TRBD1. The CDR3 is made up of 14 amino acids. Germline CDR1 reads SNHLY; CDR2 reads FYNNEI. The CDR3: CASRAGTENYGYTF. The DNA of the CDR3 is TGTGCCAGCAGGGCTGGGACAGAGAACTATGGCTACACTTTC.

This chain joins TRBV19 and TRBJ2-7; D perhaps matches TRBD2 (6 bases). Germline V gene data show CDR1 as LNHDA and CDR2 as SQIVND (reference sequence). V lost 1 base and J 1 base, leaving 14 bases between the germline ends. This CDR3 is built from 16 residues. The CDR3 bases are TGTGCCAGTAGTATAGCCCCCGGTGGAGGGTCCTACGAGCAGTACTTC. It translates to CASSIAPGGGSYEQYF.

The CDR3 DNA sequence: TGTGCCAGCAGTTCCTTTGATGGGGGGTGGAATGAAAAACTGTTTTTT. Protein sequence: CASSSFDGGWNEKLFF. The chain uses TRBV27 and TRBJ1-4, with a weak D call TRBD1 (5 bases). From germline, CDR1 is MNHEY and CDR2 SMNVEV (reference sequence). V was clipped by 4 bases and J by 5 bases, with 17 bases between them. CDR3 length: 16 amino acids.

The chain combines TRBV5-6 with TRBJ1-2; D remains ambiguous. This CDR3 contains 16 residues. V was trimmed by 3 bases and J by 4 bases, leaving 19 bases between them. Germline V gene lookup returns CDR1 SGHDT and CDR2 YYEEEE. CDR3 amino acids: CASSSVSFSRPYGYTF. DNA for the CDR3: TGTGCCAGCAGCTCGGTTAGCTTCAGTCGTCCCTATGGCTACACCTTC.

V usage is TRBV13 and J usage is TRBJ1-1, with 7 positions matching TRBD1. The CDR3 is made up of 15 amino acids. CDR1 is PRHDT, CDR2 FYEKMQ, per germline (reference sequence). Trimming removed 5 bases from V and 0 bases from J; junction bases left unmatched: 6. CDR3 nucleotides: TGTGCCAGCAGCAACCCGACAGGGTTGAACACTGAAGCTTTCTTT. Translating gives CASSNPTGLNTEAFF.

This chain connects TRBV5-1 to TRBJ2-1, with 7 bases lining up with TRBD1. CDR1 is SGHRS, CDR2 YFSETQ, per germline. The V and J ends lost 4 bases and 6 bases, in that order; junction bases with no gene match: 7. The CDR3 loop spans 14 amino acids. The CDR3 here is CASSPIQGSNEQFF. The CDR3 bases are TGCGCCAGCAGCCCGATACAGGGGAGCAATGAGCAGTTCTTC.